This T cell receptor beta chain is from a study of CD8 T cells in ankylosing spondylitis. Making the TCR beta libraries involved quantitative 5'-RACE with molecular barcodes. MiXCR was run by TCRdb on the 5' RACE reads, yielding one entry per CDR3 protein. The data hold 750,000 to 850,000 distinct CDR3 sequences, with 10% to 15% observed a single time. The table lists this clonotype with a few counts. Its antigen is not identified. The CDR3 is made up of 14 amino acids. Trimming removed 4 bases from V and 6 bases from J; junction bases left unmatched: 2. Germline V gene sequence: CDR1 KGHDR, CDR2 SFDVKD. General observations from the study: What appeared characteristic of ankylosing spondylitis blood was a TCR beta motif of eight highly homologous variants. Reactive arthritis synovial fluid and blood were previously reported to contain some motif variants. Clones linked to disease were reported to show significant enrichment in matched ankylosing spondylitis synovial fluid.

The receptor was isolated from a male donor with ankylosing spondylitis. The gene calls are TRBV24-1 and TRBJ2-1; 10 nucleotides line up with TRBD2. The sequencing sample was made of blood, either unsorted or a sorted T cell fraction (not recorded which). DNA of the CDR3: TGTGCCACCAGTGAAGCGGGGGGGCTCAATGAGCAGTTCTTC. Translated, it gives CATSEAGGLNEQFF.